This paragraph reports one TCR beta chain. Antigen unknown. This specimen includes other DNA sequences encoding the same CDR3. It was with 60 Vbeta and 13 Jbeta primers that the PCR ran. TCRdb keeps only in-frame clones here, not all; method: immunoSEQ multiplex PCR. The repertoire consists of around 100,000 clones, with around three quarters occurring once and the leading ten covering less than 5%. V trimming: 2 bases; J trimming: 5 bases; junction bases outside the gene matches: 4. CDR1 is WNHNN, CDR2 SYGVQD, per germline (reference sequence). CDR3 length: 15 amino acids. These data originate in a study of cytomegalovirus exposure and HLA in healthy donors. General observations from the study: In a later analysis, common viral pathogens appeared linked to several of the most significant clusters. Some TCR beta chains (164 of them) were listed as cytomegalovirus-associated. The availability of immune exposure information extended only to CMV serostatus.

The sample was PBMCs. The source of this sequence is a man between 45 and 60 years old in good health and CMV-seropositive. This sequence joins TRBV10-1 and TRBJ2-2; 8 bases are shared with TRBD1. The CDR3 loop reads CASSETQGATGELFF. Here the CDR3 DNA reads TGCGCCAGCAGTGAGACCCAGGGGGCGACCGGGGAGCTGTTTTTT.